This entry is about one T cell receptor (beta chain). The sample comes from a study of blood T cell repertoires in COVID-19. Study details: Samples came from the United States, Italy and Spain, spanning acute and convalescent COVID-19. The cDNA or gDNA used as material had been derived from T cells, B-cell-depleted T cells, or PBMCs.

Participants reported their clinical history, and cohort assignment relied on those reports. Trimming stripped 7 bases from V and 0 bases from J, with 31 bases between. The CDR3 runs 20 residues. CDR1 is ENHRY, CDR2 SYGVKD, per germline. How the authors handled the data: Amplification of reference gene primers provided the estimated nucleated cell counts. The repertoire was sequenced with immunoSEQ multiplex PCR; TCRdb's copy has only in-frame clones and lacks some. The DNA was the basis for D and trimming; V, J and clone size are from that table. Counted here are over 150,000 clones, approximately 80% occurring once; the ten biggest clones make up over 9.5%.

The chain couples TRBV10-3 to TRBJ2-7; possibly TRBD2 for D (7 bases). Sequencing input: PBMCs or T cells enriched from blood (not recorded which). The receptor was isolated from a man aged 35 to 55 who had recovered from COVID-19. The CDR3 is CAITWGWEQGAWDYSYEQYV. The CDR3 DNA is TGTGCCATCACCTGGGGATGGGAACAGGGCGCATGGGACTACTCCTACGAGCAGTACGTC.